These 30 T cell receptor beta chains were sequenced from one sample in a study of technical replicates of blood from a few donors (dated by TCRdb to between 2016 and 2019). Library prep was done by the immunoSEQ multiplex PCR assay. In TCRdb, the immuneACCESS table is reduced to in-frame sequences with V and J assigned. These tables do not hold every clone; where another copy was compared, an unresolved V gene accounts for under half, and the others remain unexplained. The sample table shows roughly 65,000 clones, and roughly 86% are seen once. The ten biggest clones cover approximately 5.4% of the sample. Sequencing input: PBMCs. These receptors all come from a human donor in good health. Some clones in this sample may be carry-over from other donors' samples.

V gene TRBV29-1 combines with J gene TRBJ1-1, with D tentatively TRBD1 (5 bases). Trimming shortened V by 5 bases and J by 4 bases, and 11 bases separated the two germline ends. The CDR3 runs 12 residues. Germline CDR1 reads SQVTM; CDR2 reads ANQGSEA. The CDR3 bases are TGCAGCGTTCTCTGGGGCAGCACTGAAGCTTTCTTT. It yields the protein CSVLWGSTEAFF.

This chain links TRBV27 with TRBJ2-1; D may be TRBD1 (5 bases). The length of the CDR3 is 16 residues. Deletions cut 0 bases from V and 5 bases from J, with 14 bases between. From germline, CDR1 is MNHEY and CDR2 SMNVEV (reference sequence). In DNA, the CDR3 is TGTGCCAGCAGTTTATCGAGAAGCACAGGCCACAATGAGCAGTTCTTC. It encodes CASSLSRSTGHNEQFF.

The CDR3 here is CASSLTSGRSTDTQYF. The CDR3 region has the DNA TGTGCCAGCAGCTTAACCAGCGGGAGGAGCACAGATACGCAGTATTTT. This sequence joins TRBV7-2 and TRBJ2-3; 9 bases line up with TRBD2. Germline CDR1 SGHTA, CDR2 FQGNSA. The CDR3 loop spans 16 amino acids. V was pared by 2 bases and J by 0 bases, with 3 bases of the junction left unmatched.

V gene TRBV6-5 combines with J gene TRBJ1-1; D might be TRBD1 (5 bases). V lost 4 bases to trimming and J lost 1 base, with 10 bases between them. Germline CDR1 is MNHEY and CDR2 is SVGAGI. The CDR3 extends over 14 amino acids. The CDR3 bases are TGTGCCAGCAGTTCCATCACAGGGAACACTGAAGCTTTCTTT. This translates into CASSSITGNTEAFF.

V is TRBV29-1 and J is TRBJ1-1, with a tentative D call TRBD1 (6 bases). In germline, CDR1 is SQVTM, CDR2 ANQGSEA. The V end was cut by 8 bases, the J end by 9 bases, with 22 bases between. This CDR3 is built from 13 residues. CDR3 residues: CSTGREEGGQAFF. CDR3 bases: TGCAGCACCGGGAGGGAAGAGGGGGGGCAAGCTTTCTTT.

This sequence joins TRBV4-2 and TRBJ2-1; TRBD2 aligns across 10 bases. The germline gives CDR1 LGHNA, CDR2 YNFKEQ. V lost 3 bases, J lost 5 bases, and 10 bases stayed unmatched. The CDR3 runs 17 residues. CDR3 sequence (DNA): TGTGCCAGCAGCCAGCAGATAGGACTAGCGGTTGACAATGAGCAGTTCTTC. Its translation: CASSQQIGLAVDNEQFF.

J is TRBJ2-3 and V is TRBV5-4, with TRBD1 matching over 8 bases. The CDR3 loop spans 16 amino acids. Per the germline V gene, CDR1 is SGHNT and CDR2 is YYREEE (reference sequence). Trimming at V came to 3 bases and at J to 1 base, leaving 7 bases not matched to a gene. Written as DNA, the CDR3 is TGTGCCAGCAGCTGGAGACAGGGGAGCGGCACAGATACGCAGTATTTT. It encodes CASSWRQGSGTDTQYF.

The chain couples TRBV25-1 to TRBJ2-1; 7 positions match TRBD2. The CDR3 totals 15 residues. J lost 8 bases, V lost 4 bases, and 11 bases had no gene match. Germline loops: CDR1 MGHDK, CDR2 SYGVNS. CDR3 nucleotides: TGTGCCAGCAGTGGGCTAGCGGCCCCTTGGGATGAGCAGTTCTTC. Translated, it gives CASSGLAAPWDEQFF.

As DNA, the CDR3 is TGCGCCAGCAGCCCGACAGGGGTGGATGAAAAACTGTTTTTT. This translates into CASSPTGVDEKLFF. This sequence joins TRBV5-1 and TRBJ1-4; 8 bases line up with TRBD1. Per germline, CDR1 SGHRS and CDR2 YFSETQ. Trimming at V came to 4 bases and at J to 6 bases, leaving 5 bases not matched to a gene. The CDR3 has 14 amino acids.

CDR3 protein: CASTGQGGNYGYTF. The CDR3 nucleotides are TGTGCCAGCACAGGACAGGGGGGAAACTATGGCTACACCTTC. This chain uses TRBV7-9 with TRBJ1-2, with 10 bases matching TRBD1. The V gene end was trimmed by 7 bases and the J gene end by 2 bases; junction bases not matched to a gene: 4. Germline values: CDR1 SEHNR, CDR2 FQNEAQ (reference sequence). This CDR3 has 14 amino acids.

The chain couples TRBV7-9 to TRBJ2-7; 7 nucleotides align to TRBD1. The CDR3 contains 13 residues. V was clipped by 4 bases and J by 3 bases; unmatched bases: 3. Germline assignment: CDR1 SEHNR and CDR2 FQNEAQ (reference sequence). CDR3 nucleotides: TGTGCCAGCAGCTCGACAGGGAACTACGAGCAGTACTTC. Translation gives CASSSTGNYEQYF.

The V gene is TRBV9, the J gene TRBJ1-5; D call uncertain. CDR3 length equals 15 residues. Germline CDR1 reads SGDLS; CDR2 reads YYNGEE. V dropped 2 bases and J dropped 0 bases, with 9 bases sitting between them. The CDR3 is CASSVMGDSNQPQHF. The CDR3 DNA follows: TGTGCCAGCAGCGTGATGGGCGATAGCAATCAGCCCCAGCATTTT.

The chain is built from TRBV25-1 and TRBJ1-1; no reliable D call. Trimming took off 1 base at V and 6 bases at J, with 9 bases between the two ends. The CDR3 is made up of 13 amino acids. Germline V gene sequence: CDR1 MGHDK, CDR2 SYGVNS. The CDR3 protein is CASSESRKAEAFF. CDR3 in DNA: TGTGCCAGCAGTGAATCGCGGAAGGCTGAAGCTTTCTTT.

The CDR3 here is CASSRGTGVTYEQYF. The CDR3 nucleotides read TGTGCCAGCAGCAGAGGGACAGGGGTTACCTACGAGCAGTACTTC. This chain joins TRBV7-9 and TRBJ2-7, with TRBD1 matching over 10 bases. Per germline, CDR1 SEHNR and CDR2 FQNEAQ (reference sequence). V lost 5 bases to trimming and J lost 2 bases; unmatched junction nucleotides: 6. This CDR3 is built from 15 residues.

This chain uses TRBV30 with TRBJ1-4, with D possibly matching TRBD1 (6 bases). Germline V gives CDR1 GTSNPN, CDR2 SVGIG (reference sequence). The CDR3 is made up of 15 amino acids. V was shortened by 1 base and J by 1 base, with 10 bases between the two germline ends. The CDR3 protein is CAWSAPDRTNEKLFF. The CDR3 nucleotides are TGTGCCTGGAGTGCCCCGGACAGAACTAATGAAAAACTGTTTTTT.

The chain has TRBV5-1 and TRBJ2-7; possibly TRBD1 for D (7 bases). Trimming removed 6 bases at V and 6 bases at J, with 19 bases between. The length of the CDR3 is 14 residues. Per the germline V gene, CDR1 is SGHRS and CDR2 is YFSETQ. In DNA form, the CDR3 reads TGCGCCAGCAATCAGGGGGAGGCCCAAACCGAGCAGTACTTC. Its translation: CASNQGEAQTEQYF.

The chain combines TRBV6-5 with TRBJ1-2; 8 bases match TRBD1. This CDR3 has 14 amino acids. Trimming cost V 7 bases and J 4 bases; bases outside gene matches: 8. CDR1 and CDR2 from the germline V gene are MNHEY and SVGAGI. The CDR3 sequence: CASKGRGRGYGYTF. CDR3 DNA: TGTGCCAGCAAGGGCAGGGGGCGAGGCTATGGCTACACCTTC.

The chain couples TRBV5-1 to TRBJ2-5, with D possibly being TRBD1 (6 bases). The germline V gene has CDR1 SGHRS and CDR2 YFSETQ. V lost 6 bases and J lost 0, with 9 bases in between. The CDR3 spans 13 residues. In nucleotides, the CDR3 is TGCGCCAGCACGACAGGAGACCAAGAGACCCAGTACTTC. Residues: CASTTGDQETQYF.

This rearrangement joins TRBV2 to TRBJ1-1; unclear D gene. Germline-derived CDR1 and CDR2 are SNHLY and FYNNEI. The CDR3 sequence is 13 residues long. The ends were cut back, 4 bases at V and 1 base at J, with 7 bases in the middle. The CDR3 sequence: CASSGHENTEAFF. DNA of the CDR3: TGTGCCAGCAGTGGACATGAGAACACTGAAGCTTTCTTT.

A single count supports this clone. The rearrangement uses TRBV9 and TRBJ2-2; D gene uncertain. The germline CDR1 and CDR2 sequences are SGDLS and YYNGEE. The CDR3 covers 14 residues. The V and J ends lost 6 bases and 1 base respectively, with 10 bases between them. This CDR3 is CASTRTENTGELFF. The CDR3 DNA sequence: TGTGCCAGCACCCGAACAGAGAACACCGGGGAGCTGTTTTTT. The full variable domain, its missing parts supplied by reference TRBV9 and TRBJ2-2, is DSGVTQTPKHLITATGQRVTLRCSPRSGDLSVYWYQQSLDQGLQFLIQYYNGEERAKGNILERFSAQQFPDLHSELNLSSLELGDSALYFCASTRTENTGELFFGEGSRLTVL.

This rearrangement joins TRBV7-9 to TRBJ2-3; no firm D call. CDR1 and CDR2 from the germline V gene are SEHNR and FQNEAQ (reference sequence). The CDR3 is 17 residues long. Trimming took off 6 bases at V and 1 base at J, with 20 bases between the two ends. DNA for the CDR3: TGTGCCAGCAGATCAAGTCCAAGCCTTCTCCGCACAGATACGCAGTATTTT. Its protein product is CASRSSPSLLRTDTQYF.

The rearrangement uses TRBV5-5 and TRBJ2-5, with D perhaps matching TRBD1 (6 bases). Germline V gene data show CDR1 as SGHKS and CDR2 as YYEKEE (reference sequence). V dropped 5 bases and J dropped 3 bases, with 17 bases sitting between them. There are 15 residues in the CDR3. DNA of the CDR3: TGTGCCAGCAGACGCGCCGGGACAAGTAAAGAGACCCAGTACTTC. This encodes CASRRAGTSKETQYF.

The chain employs TRBV30 and TRBJ1-6, with D hard to call. Per the germline V gene, CDR1 is GTSNPN and CDR2 is SVGIG (reference sequence). This CDR3 is built from 14 residues. Trimming shortened V by 0 bases and J by 4 bases, and 7 bases separated the two germline ends. CDR3 sequence (DNA): TGTGCCTGGAGTGTACGGGGTTATAATTCACCCCTCCACTTT. It specifies CAWSVRGYNSPLHF. Together with reference TRBV30 and TRBJ1-6, the CDR3 gives the full variable domain: SQTIHQWPATLVQPVGSPLSLECTVEGTSNPNLYWYRQAAGRGLQLLFYSVGIGQISSEVPQNLSASRPQDRQFILSSKKLLLSDSGFYLCAWSVRGYNSPLHFGNGTRLTVT.

This clone is a singleton in its sample. The CDR3 here is CASSLTTGMGLNSPLHF. As DNA, the CDR3 is TGTGCCAGCAGCTTAACAACAGGGATGGGGCTGAATTCACCCCTCCACTTT. The chain recombines TRBV11-2 with TRBJ1-6, with D possibly being TRBD1 (6 bases). This CDR3 has 17 residues. Trimming took 2 bases from V and 7 from J, leaving 18 bases between them. Germline values: CDR1 SGHAT, CDR2 FQNNGV.

This clone turned up a few times. The CDR3 loop is CAWSGVAGQTDTQYF. The CDR3 nucleotides are TGTGCCTGGAGTGGGGTAGCGGGACAGACAGATACGCAGTATTTT. The chain has TRBV30 and TRBJ2-3; perhaps TRBD2 as D (8 bases). The CDR3 covers 15 residues. The germline V gene has CDR1 GTSNPN and CDR2 SVGIG (reference sequence). The germline V and J ends were trimmed by 1 base and 3 bases, with 14 bases remaining between them.

V usage is TRBV19 and J usage is TRBJ2-1, with 8 nucleotides matching TRBD2. The CDR3 is made up of 15 amino acids. Germline V gene data show CDR1 as LNHDA and CDR2 as SQIVND (reference sequence). The junction had 10 bases not matched to a gene; V was cut back by 4 bases and J by 8 bases. CDR3 sequence (DNA): TGTGCCAGTAGTAGCCCAACCGGGGGGGCCCATGAGCAGTTCTTC. Encoded protein: CASSSPTGGAHEQFF.

This rearrangement joins TRBV7-9 to TRBJ2-1; the match to TRBD1 covers 11 bases. CDR1 SEHNR and CDR2 FQNEAQ come from the germline V gene (reference sequence). V was clipped by 5 bases and J by 6 bases; unmatched bases: 9. The CDR3 is 16 amino acids. CDR3 nucleotide sequence: TGTGCCAGCAGCCCCCCTGGACAGGGGGCGGTCAATGAGCAGTTCTTC. It codes for CASSPPGQGAVNEQFF.

The chain links TRBV4-2 to TRBJ2-3; 13 nucleotides agree with TRBD2. Germline V gene data show CDR1 as LGHNA and CDR2 as YNFKEQ. The CDR3 totals 17 residues. Trimming removed 4 bases from V and 3 bases from J; junction bases left unmatched: 7. The CDR3 DNA reads TGTGCCAGCAGCCTTGGACTAGCGGGGGCCCGAACAGATACGCAGTATTTT. Translation gives CASSLGLAGARTDTQYF.

The chain is built from TRBV11-2 and TRBJ1-1, with 10 bases that match TRBD1. Per germline, CDR1 SGHAT and CDR2 FQNNGV. This CDR3 region has 16 residues. The V segment lost 5 bases and the J segment 3 bases; nucleotides outside the gene matches: 9. DNA for the CDR3: TGTGCCAGCAGCCCGGGACAGGGGAGGTATTACACTGAAGCTTTCTTT. Translation: CASSPGQGRYYTEAFF.

The chain couples TRBV9 to TRBJ2-3; 7 nucleotides line up with TRBD2. The germline V gene encodes CDR1 SGDLS and CDR2 YYNGEE. The CDR3 consists of 15 residues. Trimming took 4 bases from V and 6 from J; bases not matched to a gene: 11. For the CDR3, the DNA is TGTGCCAGCAGCCCTCCCCGACGGGGAGGGGATACGCAGTATTTT. It yields the protein CASSPPRRGGDTQYF.